This entry lists 10 T cell receptor beta chains sequenced from one sample in a study of T cells after yellow fever vaccination. TCRdb reprocessed the 5' RACE reads with MiXCR, giving one entry per CDR3 protein. The sample includes 300,000 or so distinct CDR3 sequences, 7% to 9% of them seen just once. The starting material was PBMCs, obtained about 41 days after the first yellow fever vaccination. These receptors all come from a man younger than 35 who received the YFV17D yellow fever vaccine.

Remarks on this clonotype: Germline and junction disagree at one end, which may indicate a read error. DNA for the CDR3: TGTTCGGGGGACAGGGGTTCTTATGGCTACACCTTC. The encoded protein is CSGDRGSYGYTF. This sequence joins TRBV20-1 and TRBJ1-2, with 10 bases fitting TRBD1. In germline, CDR1 is DFQATT, CDR2 SNEGSKA (reference sequence). The CDR3 length is 12 residues.

The table lists this clonotype with a few counts. The chain is built from TRBV5-6 and TRBJ1-5, with a possible D match to TRBD1 (5 bases). V lost 0 bases, J lost 3 bases, and 10 bases lay in between. This CDR3 contains 15 residues. From germline, CDR1 is SGHDT and CDR2 YYEEEE. Here the CDR3 reads CASSLAGLLNQPQHF. In DNA, the CDR3 is TGTGCCAGCAGCTTGGCAGGGCTTCTCAATCAGCCCCAGCATTTT. Filled out from reference TRBV5-6 and TRBJ1-5, the complete variable domain reads DAGVTQSPTHLIKTRGQQVTLRCSPKSGHDTVSWYQQALGQGPQFIFQYYEEEERQRGNFPDRFSGHQFPNYSSELNVNALLLGDSALYLCASSLAGLLNQPQHFGDGTRLSIL.

J is TRBJ2-7 and V is TRBV6-5; 7 positions agree with TRBD1. The V segment lost 4 bases and the J segment 6 bases; nucleotides outside the gene matches: 3. Germline V gene sequence: CDR1 MNHEY, CDR2 SVGAGI. CDR3 size: 12 residues. The CDR3 nucleotides read TGTGCCAGCAGTTTAGGGGGCGCCGAGCAGTACTTC. This sequence encodes CASSLGGAEQYF.

This clonotype appeared a few times. The chain uses TRBV18 and TRBJ2-2; perhaps TRBD1 as D (6 bases). Trimming took off 1 base at V and 6 bases at J, with 12 bases between the two ends. This CDR3 is built from 15 residues. Germline assignment: CDR1 KGHSH and CDR2 LQKENI. This CDR3 is CASSPRQAGAGELFF. The CDR3 DNA follows: TGTGCCAGCTCACCACGACAGGCCGGGGCCGGGGAGCTGTTTTTT.

A note on this clonotype: This clone may be a read error of a much larger clone one base away. The gene calls are TRBV5-1 and TRBJ2-1, with 10 nucleotides matching TRBD2. The V gene's germline CDR1 is SGHRS and CDR2 YFSETQ. The CDR3 is made up of 13 amino acids. The V segment lost 3 bases and the J segment 10 bases; nucleotides outside the gene matches: 4. Written as DNA, the CDR3 is TGCGCCAGCAGCTACCTTAGCGGGGGGGAGCAGTTCTTC. Protein: CASSYLSGGEQFF.

J is TRBJ2-2 and V is TRBV2, with D perhaps TRBD1 (5 bases). CDR1 SNHLY and CDR2 FYNNEI come from the germline V gene. V was pared by 2 bases and J by 0 bases, with 7 bases between. The CDR3 extends over 15 amino acids. The CDR3 region has the DNA TGTGCCAGCAGTGAAATAGGGGCGAACACCGGGGAGCTGTTTTTT. Translation: CASSEIGANTGELFF. The variable domain in full, completed from reference TRBV2 and TRBJ2-2, reads EPEVTQTPSHQVTQMGQEVILRCVPISNHLYFYWYRQILGQKVEFLVSFYNNEISEKSEIFDDQFSVERPDGSNFTLKIRSTKLEDSAMYFCASSEIGANTGELFFGEGSRLTVL.

The chain links TRBV21-1 to TRBJ1-4; the D call TRBD1 from the table was never checked on the DNA. TRBV21-1 is flagged as a pseudogene. The CDR3 is 18 residues long. In DNA form, the CDR3 reads TGTGCCAGCAGCAAACGGGTGACCGACAGGGTTTCGGCGGAAAAACTGTTTTTT. Translation gives CASSKRVTDRVSAEKLFF.

Only a few counts were recorded for this clonotype. The V and J genes are TRBV27 and TRBJ2-7; 7 bases line up with TRBD1. The CDR3 runs 15 residues. V dropped 5 bases and J dropped 4; count of bases not matched to a gene: 11. Germline V gene sequence: CDR1 MNHEY, CDR2 SMNVEV (reference sequence). CDR3 DNA: TGTGCCAGCAGTCCGATGGACAGGACGTGGTACGAGCAGTACGTC. This translates into CASSPMDRTWYEQYV.

This clonotype was seen more than once but under ten times. The CDR3 spells CASSPLRTNYEQYF. DNA for the CDR3: TGTGCCAGCAGCCCCCTGAGGACTAACTACGAGCAGTACTTC. The chain couples TRBV9 to TRBJ2-7, with D tentatively TRBD2 (6 bases). The CDR3 loop spans 14 amino acids. V lost 4 bases to trimming and J lost 3 bases, with 14 bases between them. Per germline, CDR1 SGDLS and CDR2 YYNGEE.

A few counts support this clonotype. The chain joins TRBV7-9 to TRBJ2-1; TRBD1 matches at 9 bases. There are 13 residues in the CDR3. Germline CDR1 SEHNR, CDR2 FQNEAQ (reference sequence). J lost 8 bases, V lost 4 bases, and 3 bases had no gene match. The CDR3 spells CASSWRTGDEQFF. The CDR3 bases are TGTGCCAGCAGCTGGCGGACAGGGGATGAGCAGTTCTTC.